The clone carrying this T cell receptor beta chain came up many times. Its antigen is not known. Amplification targeted TCR beta CDR3 regions from RNA transcripts. HTBI primers drove first-round RT-PCR of the TCR CDR3. TCRdb reprocessed the multiplex PCR reads via MiXCR and lists one record per CDR3 protein. Of nearly 600,000 distinct CDR3 sequences listed, about 15% are singletons. This sample stems from a study of T cells in Graves' hyperthyroidism and ophthalmopathy. The overall study: It was at initial diagnosis, before any treatment, that peripheral blood was collected. Broader study findings: The model made its ophthalmopathy prediction, and onset followed a median approximately 6 months later.

There are 14 residues in the CDR3. V lost 7 bases, J lost 6 bases, and 19 bases lay in between. Diagnosing involved the use of clinical symptoms, serum thyroxine and TRAb, thyroid ultrasound and orbital computed tomography. The V call is TRBV12-3 or TRBV12-4, the J call TRBJ2-7; a possible D gene is TRBD2 (7 bases). The sequence came from a woman aged 30 to 39 with Graves' hyperthyroidism that later progressed to Graves' ophthalmopathy. The sequencing input was blood. Here the CDR3 reads CASTIQPGEGEQYF. In DNA, the CDR3 is TGTGCCAGCACCATCCAACCAGGGGAGGGCGAGCAGTACTTC.